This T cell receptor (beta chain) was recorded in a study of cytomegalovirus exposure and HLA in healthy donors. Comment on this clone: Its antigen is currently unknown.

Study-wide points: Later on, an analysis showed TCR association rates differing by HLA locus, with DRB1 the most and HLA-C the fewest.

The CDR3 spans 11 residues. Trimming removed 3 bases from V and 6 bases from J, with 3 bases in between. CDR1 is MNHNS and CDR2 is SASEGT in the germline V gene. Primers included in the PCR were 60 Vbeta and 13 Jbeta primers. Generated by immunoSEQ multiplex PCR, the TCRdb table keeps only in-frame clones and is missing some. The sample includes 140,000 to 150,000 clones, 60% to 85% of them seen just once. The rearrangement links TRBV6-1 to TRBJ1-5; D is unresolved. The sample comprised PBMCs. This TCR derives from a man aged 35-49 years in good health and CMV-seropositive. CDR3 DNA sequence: TGTGCCAGCAGTGACGTTCAGCCCCAGCATTTT. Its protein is CASSDVQPQHF.